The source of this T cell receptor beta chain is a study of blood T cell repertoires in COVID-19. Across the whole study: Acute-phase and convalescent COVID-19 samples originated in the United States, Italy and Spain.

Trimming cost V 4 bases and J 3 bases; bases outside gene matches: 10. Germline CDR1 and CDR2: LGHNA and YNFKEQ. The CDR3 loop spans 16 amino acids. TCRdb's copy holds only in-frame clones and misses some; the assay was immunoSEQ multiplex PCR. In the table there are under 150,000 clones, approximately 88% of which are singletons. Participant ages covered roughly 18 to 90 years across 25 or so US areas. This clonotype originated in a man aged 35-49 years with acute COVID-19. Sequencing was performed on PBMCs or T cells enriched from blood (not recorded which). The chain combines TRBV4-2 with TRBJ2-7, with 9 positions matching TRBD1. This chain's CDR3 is CASSLQPTGGYYEQYF. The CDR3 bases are TGTGCCAGCAGCCTTCAACCTACAGGGGGCTACTACGAGCAGTACTTC.